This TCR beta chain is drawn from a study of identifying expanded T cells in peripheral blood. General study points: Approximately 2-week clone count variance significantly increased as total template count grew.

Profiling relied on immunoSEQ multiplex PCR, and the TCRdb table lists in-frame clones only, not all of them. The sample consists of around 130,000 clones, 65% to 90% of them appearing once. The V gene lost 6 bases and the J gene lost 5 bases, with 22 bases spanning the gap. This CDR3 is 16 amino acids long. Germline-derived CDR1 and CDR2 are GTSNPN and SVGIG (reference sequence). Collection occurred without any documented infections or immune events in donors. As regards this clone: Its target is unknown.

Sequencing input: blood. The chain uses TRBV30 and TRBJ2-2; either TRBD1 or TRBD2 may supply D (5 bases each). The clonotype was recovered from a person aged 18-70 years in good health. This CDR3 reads CACTQFPGTTTGELFF. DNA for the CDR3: TGTGCCTGCACACAATTCCCCGGGACCACTACCGGGGAGCTGTTTTTT.